This record concerns one T cell receptor (beta chain) sequence. Antigen unknown. The same CDR3 also results from other DNA sequences found in this sample. It was with 60 Vbeta and 13 Jbeta primers that the PCR ran. Measured with immunoSEQ multiplex PCR; TCRdb has only the in-frame clones, and not every one. The repertoire holds approximately 140,000 clones, with around 86% as singletons. The data were taken from a study of cytomegalovirus exposure and HLA in healthy donors. Study at large: In terms of ancestry, the Caucasian-associated cluster contained around 79% of the roughly 400 genotyped donors.

Germline V gives CDR1 MNHEY, CDR2 SMNVEV (reference sequence). The CDR3 is 15 residues long. Trimming at V came to 2 bases and at J to 4 bases, leaving 6 bases not matched to a gene. Broader study findings: There were some V segments, including TRBV6-2 and TRBV6-3, excluded as indistinguishable.

The specimen sequenced was PBMCs. The chain joins TRBV27 to TRBJ1-2; 8 nucleotides align to TRBD1. This sequence originates from a man in his late teens or twenties in good health and CMV-seronegative. The CDR3 bases are TGTGCCAGCAGTTTAGGGCAGGGGGCAGGCTATGGCTACACCTTC. As protein: CASSLGQGAGYGYTF.